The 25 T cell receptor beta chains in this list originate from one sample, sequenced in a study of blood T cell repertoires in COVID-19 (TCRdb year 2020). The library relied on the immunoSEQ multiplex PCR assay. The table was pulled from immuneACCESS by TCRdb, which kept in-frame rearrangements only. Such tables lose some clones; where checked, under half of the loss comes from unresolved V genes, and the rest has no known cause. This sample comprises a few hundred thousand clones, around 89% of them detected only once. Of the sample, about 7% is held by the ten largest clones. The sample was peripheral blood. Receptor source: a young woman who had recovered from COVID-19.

The DNA of the CDR3 is TGTGCCAGCAGTCCGGTGGGGGGGGGCACGTCCAATGAGCAGTTCTTC. Protein: CASSPVGGGTSNEQFF. This chain links TRBV27 with TRBJ2-1, with D possibly TRBD2 on 7 matching bases. The CDR3 is made up of 16 amino acids. Trimming cost V 5 bases and J 6 bases, with 20 bases left between them. The V gene's germline CDR1 is MNHEY and CDR2 SMNVEV (reference sequence).

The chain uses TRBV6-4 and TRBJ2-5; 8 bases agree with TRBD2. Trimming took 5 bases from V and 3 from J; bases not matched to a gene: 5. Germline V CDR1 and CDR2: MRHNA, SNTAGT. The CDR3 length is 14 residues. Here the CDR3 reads CASSMTGGEETQYF. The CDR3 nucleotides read TGTGCCAGCAGTATGACCGGGGGGGAAGAGACCCAGTACTTC.

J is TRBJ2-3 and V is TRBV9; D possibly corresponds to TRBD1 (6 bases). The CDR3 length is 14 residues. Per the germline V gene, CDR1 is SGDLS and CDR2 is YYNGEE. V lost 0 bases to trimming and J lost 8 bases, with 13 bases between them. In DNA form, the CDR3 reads TGTGCCAGCAGCGTAGTGTCGGGACAAGGTACGCAGTATTTT. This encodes CASSVVSGQGTQYF.

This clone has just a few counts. The CDR3 loop reads CATTQDRPSEAFF. In DNA, the CDR3 is TGTGCCACCACCCAAGACAGGCCCAGTGAAGCTTTCTTT. The chain joins TRBV10-3 to TRBJ1-1; D is perhaps TRBD1 (6 bases). The CDR3 length is 13 residues. Trimming removed 10 bases from V and 7 bases from J, with 19 bases in between. Germline V gene lookup returns CDR1 ENHRY and CDR2 SYGVKD.

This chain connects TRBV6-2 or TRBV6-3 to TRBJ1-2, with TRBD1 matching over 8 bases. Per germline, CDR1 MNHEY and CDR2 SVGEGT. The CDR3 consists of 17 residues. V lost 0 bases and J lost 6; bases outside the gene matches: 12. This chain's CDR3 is CASSYSVQGAWKDGYTF. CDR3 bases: TGTGCCAGCAGTTACTCGGTCCAGGGGGCATGGAAGGATGGCTACACCTTC.

The CDR3: CASSIVGTSADTQYF. The CDR3 coding sequence is TGTGCCAGTAGTATAGTGGGGACTAGCGCAGATACGCAGTATTTT. The rearrangement links TRBV19 to TRBJ2-3, with TRBD2 identical over 10 bases. The CDR3 spans 15 residues. V was pared by 1 base and J by 4 bases, with 2 bases of the junction left unmatched. From germline, CDR1 is LNHDA and CDR2 SQIVND (reference sequence).

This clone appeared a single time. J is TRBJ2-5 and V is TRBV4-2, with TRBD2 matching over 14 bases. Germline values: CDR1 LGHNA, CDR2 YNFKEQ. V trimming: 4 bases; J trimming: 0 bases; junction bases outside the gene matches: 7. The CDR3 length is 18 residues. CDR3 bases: TGTGCCAGCAGCCCGGGACTAGCGGGGGCCATGTACCAAGAGACCCAGTACTTC. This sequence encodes CASSPGLAGAMYQETQYF.

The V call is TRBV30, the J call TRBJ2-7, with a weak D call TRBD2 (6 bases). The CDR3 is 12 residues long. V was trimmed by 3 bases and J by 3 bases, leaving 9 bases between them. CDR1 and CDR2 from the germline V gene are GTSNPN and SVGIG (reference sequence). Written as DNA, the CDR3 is TGTGCCTGGAGCGGGGAGGTCTACGAGCAGTACTTC. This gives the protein CAWSGEVYEQYF.

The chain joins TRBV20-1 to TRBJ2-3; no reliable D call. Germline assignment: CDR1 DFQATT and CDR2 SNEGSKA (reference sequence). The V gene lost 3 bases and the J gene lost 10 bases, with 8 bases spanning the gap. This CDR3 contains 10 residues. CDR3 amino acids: CSASMRAQYF. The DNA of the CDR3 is TGCAGTGCTAGTATGCGTGCGCAGTATTTT.

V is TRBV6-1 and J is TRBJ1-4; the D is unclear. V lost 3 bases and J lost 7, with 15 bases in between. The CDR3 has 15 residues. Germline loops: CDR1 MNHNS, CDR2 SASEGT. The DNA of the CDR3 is TGTGCCAGCAGTGAGAGTTGGGCCTCCTCTGAAAAACTGTTTTTT. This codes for CASSESWASSEKLFF.

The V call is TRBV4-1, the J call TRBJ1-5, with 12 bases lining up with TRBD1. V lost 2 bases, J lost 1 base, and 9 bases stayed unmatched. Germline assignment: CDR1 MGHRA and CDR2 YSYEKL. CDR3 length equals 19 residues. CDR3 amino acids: CASSQRDRGRTSSNQPQHF. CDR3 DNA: TGCGCCAGCAGCCAAAGGGACAGGGGGCGTACGTCAAGCAATCAGCCCCAGCATTTT.

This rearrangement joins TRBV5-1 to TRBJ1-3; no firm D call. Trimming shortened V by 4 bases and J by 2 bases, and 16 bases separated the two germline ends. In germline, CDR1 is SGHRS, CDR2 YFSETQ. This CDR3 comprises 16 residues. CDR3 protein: CASSPGGRLTGNTIYF. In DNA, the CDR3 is TGCGCCAGCAGCCCCGGAGGGAGGTTGACTGGAAACACCATATATTTT.

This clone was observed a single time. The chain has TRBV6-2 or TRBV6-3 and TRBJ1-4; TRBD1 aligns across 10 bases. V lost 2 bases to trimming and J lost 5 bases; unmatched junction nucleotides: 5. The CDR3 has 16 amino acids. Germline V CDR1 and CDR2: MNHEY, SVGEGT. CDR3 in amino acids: CASSYPPGQGNEKLFF. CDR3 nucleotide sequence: TGTGCCAGCAGTTACCCTCCGGGACAGGGGAATGAAAAACTGTTTTTT.

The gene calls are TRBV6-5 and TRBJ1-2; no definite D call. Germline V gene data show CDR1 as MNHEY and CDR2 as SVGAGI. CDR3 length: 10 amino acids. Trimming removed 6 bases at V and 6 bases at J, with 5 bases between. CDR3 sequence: CASRADGYTF. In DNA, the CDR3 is TGTGCCAGCAGGGCAGATGGCTACACCTTC.

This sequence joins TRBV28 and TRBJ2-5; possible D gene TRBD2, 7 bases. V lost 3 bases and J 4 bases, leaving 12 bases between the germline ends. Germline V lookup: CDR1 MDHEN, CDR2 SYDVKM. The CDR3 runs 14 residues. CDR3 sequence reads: CASSFRGAGETQYF. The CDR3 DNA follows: TGTGCCAGCAGTTTCCGGGGGGCTGGAGAGACCCAGTACTTC.

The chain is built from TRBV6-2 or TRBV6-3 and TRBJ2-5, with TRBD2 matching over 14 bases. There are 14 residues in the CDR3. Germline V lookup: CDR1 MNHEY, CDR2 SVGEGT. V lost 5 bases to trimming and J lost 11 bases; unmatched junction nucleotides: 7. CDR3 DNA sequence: TGTGCCAGCAGTCGCGGGACTAGCGGGGGCACACAGTACTTC. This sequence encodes CASSRGTSGGTQYF.

CDR3 DNA sequence: TGCAGCGTGGGGACAGGGAAGAATTCACCCCTCCACTTT. Translation gives CSVGTGKNSPLHF. The J gene is TRBJ1-6, the V gene TRBV29-1; 9 bases are a match to TRBD1. The CDR3 extends over 13 amino acids. Trimming removed 6 bases from V and 7 bases from J; junction bases left unmatched: 4. The germline gives CDR1 SQVTM, CDR2 ANQGSEA.

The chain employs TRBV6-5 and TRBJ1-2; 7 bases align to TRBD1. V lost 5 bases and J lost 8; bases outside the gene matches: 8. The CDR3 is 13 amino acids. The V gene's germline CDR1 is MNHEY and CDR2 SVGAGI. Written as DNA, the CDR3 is TGTGCCAGCAGTCTCACGACAGGGTGGGGCTACACCTTC. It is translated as CASSLTTGWGYTF.

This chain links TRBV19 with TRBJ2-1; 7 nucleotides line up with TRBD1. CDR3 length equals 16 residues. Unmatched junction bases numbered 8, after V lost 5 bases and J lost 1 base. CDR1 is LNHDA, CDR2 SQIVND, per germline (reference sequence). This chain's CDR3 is CASSLRQGFSYNEQFF. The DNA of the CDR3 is TGTGCCAGTAGTTTACGACAGGGCTTTTCCTACAATGAGCAGTTCTTC.

The CDR3 loop is CASKPPDSNEKLFF. CDR3 in DNA: TGTGCCAGTAAACCGCCAGACTCTAATGAAAAACTGTTTTTT. The V call is TRBV7-8, the J call TRBJ1-4; D not resolved. Germline V gene lookup returns CDR1 SGHVS and CDR2 FQNEAQ. This CDR3 has 14 amino acids. V dropped 9 bases and J dropped 3 bases, with 14 bases sitting between them. The full variable domain, with the rest looked up from reference TRBV7-8 and TRBJ1-4, is GAGVSQSPRYKVAKRGQDVALRCDPISGHVSLFWYQQALGQGPEFLTYFQNEAQLDKSGLPSDRFFAERPEGSVSTLKIQRTQQEDSAVYLCASKPPDSNEKLFFGSGTQLSVL.

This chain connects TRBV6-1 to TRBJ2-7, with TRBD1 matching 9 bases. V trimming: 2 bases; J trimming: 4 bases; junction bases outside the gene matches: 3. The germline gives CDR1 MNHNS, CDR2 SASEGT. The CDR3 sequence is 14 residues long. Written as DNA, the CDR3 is TGTGCCAGCAGTGAATCTGGACAGGGGTACGAGCAGTACTTC. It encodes CASSESGQGYEQYF.

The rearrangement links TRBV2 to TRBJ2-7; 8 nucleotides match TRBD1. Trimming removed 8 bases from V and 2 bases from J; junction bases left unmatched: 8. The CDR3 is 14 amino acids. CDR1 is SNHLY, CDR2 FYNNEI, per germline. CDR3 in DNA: TGTGCCAGCGGCCCGGGACAGGTAACCTACGAGCAGTACTTC. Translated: CASGPGQVTYEQYF.

In nucleotides, the CDR3 is TGTGCCAGCAGCTCACAGGATCTGGATACGCAGTATTTT. It specifies CASSSQDLDTQYF. The V call is TRBV12-3 or TRBV12-4, the J call TRBJ2-3; possibly TRBD1 for D (5 bases). The CDR3 length is 13 residues. V gave up 6 bases and J gave up 6 bases, with 13 bases separating them.

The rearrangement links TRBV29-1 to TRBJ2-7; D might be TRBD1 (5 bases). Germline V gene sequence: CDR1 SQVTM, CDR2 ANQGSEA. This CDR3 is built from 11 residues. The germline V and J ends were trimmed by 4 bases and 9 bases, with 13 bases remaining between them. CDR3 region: CSVVAGKGQYF. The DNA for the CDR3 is TGCAGCGTTGTCGCAGGGAAGGGGCAGTACTTC.

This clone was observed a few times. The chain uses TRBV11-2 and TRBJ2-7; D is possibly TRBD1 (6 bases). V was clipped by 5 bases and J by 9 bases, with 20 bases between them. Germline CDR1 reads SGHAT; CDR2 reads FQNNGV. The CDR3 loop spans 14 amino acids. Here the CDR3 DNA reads TGTGCCAGCAGCACTTGGACCCCCAGGGGCGTGCAGTACTTC. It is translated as CASSTWTPRGVQYF.